Listed below are T cell receptor beta chains from one sample, sequenced in a study of shared clonotypes between healthy human individuals. TCRdb's table, derived via immunoSEQ multiplex PCR, lists solely in-frame clones and lacks some. This table has over 2 million clones, roughly 95% appearing once. Material: naive CD4+ T cells sorted from blood. Source of these receptors: a man aged 18 to 29 in good health. Both conserved end residues are part of each CDR3. The D gene is left open where the match is weak. Rows may omit the clone size; those that give it use once, few, many or a size class.

j_call: TRBJ1-2
d_call: TRBD1
clone_size: .
v_call: TRBV5-1
cdr3_nt: TGCGCCAGCAGCTCATCCGGGACAGGGGGTGGCTATGGCTACACCTTC
cdr3_aa: CASSSSGTGGGYGYTF

j_call: TRBJ1-2
d_call: .
clone_size: .
v_call: TRBV5-6
cdr3_nt: TGTGCCAGCAGCTGGAGGACCGGGTATGGCTACACCTTC
cdr3_aa: CASSWRTGYGYTF

j_call: TRBJ1-2
d_call: .
clone_size: .
v_call: TRBV13
cdr3_nt: TGTGCCAGCAGCTTTCGGGACGGCTTCTATGGCTACACCTTC
cdr3_aa: CASSFRDGFYGYTF

j_call: TRBJ2-7
d_call: TRBD2
clone_size: .
v_call: TRBV27
cdr3_nt: TGTGCCAGCAATCGACTAGCGGGGGATTCCTACGAGCAGTACTTC
cdr3_aa: CASNRLAGDSYEQYF

j_call: TRBJ2-7
d_call: .
clone_size: .
v_call: TRBV6-6
cdr3_nt: TGTGCCAGCAGTTATTTTGGGGCTGGCGAGCAGTACTTC
cdr3_aa: CASSYFGAGEQYF

j_call: TRBJ1-2
d_call: .
clone_size: .
v_call: TRBV29-1
cdr3_nt: TGCAGCGCTTACACGGGGGCGCAGGGCTATGGCTACACCTTC
cdr3_aa: CSAYTGAQGYGYTF

j_call: TRBJ1-5
d_call: .
clone_size: .
v_call: TRBV4-1
cdr3_nt: TGCGCCAGCAGCCAAGTTGTTCGGCAGGGAGAACAGCCCCAGCATTTT
cdr3_aa: CASSQVVRQGEQPQHF

j_call: TRBJ2-3
d_call: TRBD2
clone_size: .
v_call: TRBV4-2
cdr3_nt: TGTGCCAGCAGCCAAGATATGGCGAGGGTAGCGGGGGGAACCACAGATACGCAGTATTTT
cdr3_aa: CASSQDMARVAGGTTDTQYF

j_call: TRBJ2-3
d_call: TRBD1
clone_size: .
v_call: TRBV2
cdr3_nt: TGTGCCAGCAGTTTACAGGGGGCAACGGATACGCAGTATTTT
cdr3_aa: CASSLQGATDTQYF

j_call: TRBJ2-5
d_call: .
clone_size: .
v_call: TRBV13
cdr3_nt: TGTGCCAGCAGCTCCCGGGGGTTCCAAGAGACCCAGTACTTC
cdr3_aa: CASSSRGFQETQYF

j_call: TRBJ1-5
d_call: .
clone_size: .
v_call: TRBV7-9
cdr3_nt: TGTGCCAGCAGCTCTGACACGGGCAATCAGCCCCAGCATTTT
cdr3_aa: CASSSDTGNQPQHF

j_call: TRBJ1-6
d_call: .
clone_size: .
v_call: TRBV30
cdr3_nt: TGTGCCAGCCGTGGGAGCTCCTATAATTCACCCCTCCACTTT
cdr3_aa: CASRGSSYNSPLHF

j_call: TRBJ1-3
d_call: .
clone_size: .
v_call: TRBV5-6
cdr3_nt: TGTGCCAGCAGCTCACGTTACCGGGACTTAGTGAACACCATATATTTT
cdr3_aa: CASSSRYRDLVNTIYF

j_call: TRBJ2-2
d_call: .
clone_size: .
v_call: TRBV19
cdr3_nt: TGTGCCAGTAGTATTCAGGCGAGCGACACCGGGGAGCTGTTTTTT
cdr3_aa: CASSIQASDTGELFF

j_call: TRBJ1-1
d_call: .
clone_size: .
v_call: TRBV6-6
cdr3_nt: TGTGCCAGCAGCCTGTTGGGGAACACTGAAGCTTTCTTT
cdr3_aa: CASSLLGNTEAFF

j_call: TRBJ2-5
d_call: TRBD2
clone_size: .
v_call: TRBV9
cdr3_nt: TGTGCCAGCAGCGCCCTACCTGGGACTAGCGGGGGGTCCAGGGAGACCCAGTACTTC
cdr3_aa: CASSALPGTSGGSRETQYF

j_call: TRBJ2-1
d_call: .
clone_size: .
v_call: TRBV4-3
cdr3_nt: TGCGCCAGCAGCCAAGATTGGGACAATGAGCAGTTCTTC
cdr3_aa: CASSQDWDNEQFF

j_call: TRBJ2-2
d_call: TRBD1
clone_size: .
v_call: TRBV10-2
cdr3_nt: TGCGCCAGCCAGGGACAGGCAATCGGGGAGCTGTTTTTT
cdr3_aa: CASQGQAIGELFF

j_call: TRBJ2-7
d_call: .
clone_size: .
v_call: TRBV28
cdr3_nt: TGTGCCAGCATCCCCTCGGGGGGCATACCTTCCTACGAGCAGTACTTC
cdr3_aa: CASIPSGGIPSYEQYF

j_call: TRBJ1-6
d_call: TRBD1
clone_size: .
v_call: TRBV6-5
cdr3_nt: TGTGCCAGCAGTTCCATAGGACAGGCGAGTTCACCCCTCCACTTT
cdr3_aa: CASSSIGQASSPLHF

j_call: TRBJ2-7
d_call: .
clone_size: .
v_call: TRBV7-2
cdr3_nt: TGTGCCAGCAGCCAGGGGGGGGCCCGATTATACGAGCAGTACTTC
cdr3_aa: CASSQGGARLYEQYF

j_call: TRBJ2-2
d_call: .
clone_size: .
v_call: TRBV7-9
cdr3_nt: TGTGCCAGCAGCTTAAACGGGTCCCCGAACACCGGGGAGCTGTTTTTT
cdr3_aa: CASSLNGSPNTGELFF

j_call: TRBJ2-1
d_call: TRBD2
clone_size: .
v_call: TRBV9
cdr3_nt: TGTGCCAGCAGCGAGGCGGGAGGGCCGGGTGAGCAGTTCTTC
cdr3_aa: CASSEAGGPGEQFF

j_call: TRBJ1-6
d_call: .
clone_size: once
v_call: TRBV19
cdr3_nt: TGTGCCAGTAGACCCGGGGCAGTTGGTGGTTCACCCCTCCACTTT
cdr3_aa: CASRPGAVGGSPLHF

j_call: TRBJ1-6
d_call: .
clone_size: .
v_call: TRBV28
cdr3_nt: TGTGCCAGCAGCCTTGGGACGCTCATAGATTCACCCCTCCACTTT
cdr3_aa: CASSLGTLIDSPLHF

j_call: TRBJ2-6
d_call: .
clone_size: .
v_call: TRBV28
cdr3_nt: TGTGCCAGCAGAGGAGCAGCACCCCCCTCTGGGGCCAACGTCCTGACTTTC
cdr3_aa: CASRGAAPPSGANVLTF

j_call: TRBJ2-1
d_call: .
clone_size: .
v_call: TRBV20-1
cdr3_nt: TGCAGTGGACTCCGCTACAATGAGCAGTTCTTC
cdr3_aa: CSGLRYNEQFF

j_call: TRBJ1-5
d_call: .
clone_size: .
v_call: TRBV12-2
cdr3_nt: TGTGCAAGTCGCTTTTCCCTCAGATTGCTACTAAATCAGCCCCAGCATTTT
cdr3_aa: CASRFSLRLLLNQPQHF

j_call: TRBJ2-7
d_call: TRBD2
clone_size: .
v_call: TRBV7-2
cdr3_nt: TGTGCCAGCAGCGTAAATTACAGACTAGCGGGAGACGAGCAGTACTTC
cdr3_aa: CASSVNYRLAGDEQYF

j_call: TRBJ2-3
d_call: .
clone_size: .
v_call: TRBV30
cdr3_nt: TGTGCCTGGAGTGAGGGTAATGCAGATACGCAGTATTTT
cdr3_aa: CAWSEGNADTQYF

j_call: TRBJ2-3
d_call: .
clone_size: .
v_call: TRBV4-3
cdr3_nt: TGCGCCAGCAGCCAAGAGGTAGCCGACCCTACAGATACGCAGTATTTT
cdr3_aa: CASSQEVADPTDTQYF

j_call: TRBJ1-2
d_call: .
clone_size: .
v_call: TRBV2
cdr3_nt: TGTGCCAGCAGTCGGGGGCCGAACTATGGCTACACCTTC
cdr3_aa: CASSRGPNYGYTF

j_call: TRBJ2-4
d_call: .
clone_size: .
v_call: TRBV29-1
cdr3_nt: TGCAGCGTTTTTCTTTCGGGACTGGGTGACATTCAGTACTTC
cdr3_aa: CSVFLSGLGDIQYF

j_call: TRBJ2-1
d_call: TRBD2
clone_size: once
v_call: TRBV5-1
cdr3_nt: TGCGCCAGCAGCTCCCAGCGGGGGGCATTCAATGAGCAGTTCTTC
cdr3_aa: CASSSQRGAFNEQFF

j_call: TRBJ2-7
d_call: TRBD2
clone_size: .
v_call: TRBV12-5
cdr3_nt: TGTGCTAGTGGTTTGGACGGGACTAGTTACGAGCAGTACTTC
cdr3_aa: CASGLDGTSYEQYF

j_call: TRBJ2-7
d_call: TRBD2
clone_size: .
v_call: TRBV30
cdr3_nt: TGTGCCTGGAGGGAGGGCGGGGGCTACGAGCAGTACTTC
cdr3_aa: CAWREGGGYEQYF

j_call: TRBJ2-5
d_call: .
clone_size: .
v_call: TRBV5-1
cdr3_nt: TGCGCCAGCAGCTTGGGCGGGACAGAGACCCAGTACTTC
cdr3_aa: CASSLGGTETQYF